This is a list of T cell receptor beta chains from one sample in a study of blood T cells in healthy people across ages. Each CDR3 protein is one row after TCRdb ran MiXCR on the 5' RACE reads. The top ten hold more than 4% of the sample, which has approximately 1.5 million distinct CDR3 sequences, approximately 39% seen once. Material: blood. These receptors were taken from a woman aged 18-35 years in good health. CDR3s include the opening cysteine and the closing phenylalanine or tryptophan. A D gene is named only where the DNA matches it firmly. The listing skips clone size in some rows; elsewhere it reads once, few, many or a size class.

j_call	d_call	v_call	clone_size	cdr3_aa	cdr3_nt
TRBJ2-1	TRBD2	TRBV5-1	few	CASRSGLAGNNEQFF	TGCGCCAGCAGATCGGGACTAGCGGGAAATAATGAGCAGTTCTTC
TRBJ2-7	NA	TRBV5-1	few	CASSVTPNRAYEQYF	TGCGCCAGCAGCGTGACCCCTAACAGGGCCTACGAGCAGTACTTC
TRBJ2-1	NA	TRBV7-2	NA	CASSLVGLDNEQFF	TGTGCCAGCAGCTTAGTGGGACTCGACAATGAGCAGTTCTTC
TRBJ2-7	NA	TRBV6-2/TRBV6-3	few	CASSYKIWSQYEQYF	TGTGCCAGCAGTTACAAAATATGGAGCCAATACGAGCAGTACTTC
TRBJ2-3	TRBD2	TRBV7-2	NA	CAAGGGDTQYF	TGTGCAGCGGGCGGGGGAGATACGCAGTATTTT
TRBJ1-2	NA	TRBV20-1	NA	CSARVGTSNGYTF	TGCAGTGCTAGAGTGGGTACGTCTAATGGCTACACCTTC
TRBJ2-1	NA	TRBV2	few	CASSEETDNEQFF	TGTGCCAGCAGTGAAGAGACGGACAATGAGCAGTTCTTC
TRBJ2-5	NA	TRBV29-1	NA	CSVQGRELYF	TGCAGCGTACAGGGACGGGAGCTGTACTTC
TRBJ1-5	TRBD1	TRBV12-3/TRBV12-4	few	CASSRGQGARSNQPQHF	TGTGCCAGCAGCAGGGGACAGGGGGCGCGGAGCAATCAGCCCCAGCATTTT
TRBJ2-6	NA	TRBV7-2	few	CASTPTGANVLTF	TGTGCCAGCACCCCAACTGGGGCCAACGTCCTGACTTTC
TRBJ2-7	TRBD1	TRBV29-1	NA	CSVGTSGTGENEQYF	TGCAGCGTTGGAACCTCCGGGACAGGGGAAAATGAGCAGTACTTC
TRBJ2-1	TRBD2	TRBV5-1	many	CASSIQPGLVNEQFF	TGCGCCAGCAGCATACAACCGGGACTAGTTAATGAGCAGTTCTTC
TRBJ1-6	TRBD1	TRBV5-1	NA	CASSLTGQGRSPLHF	TGCGCCAGCAGCCTAACCGGACAGGGTCGGTCACCCCTCCACTTT
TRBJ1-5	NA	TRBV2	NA	CASRGDGSNQPQHF	TGTGCCAGCAGGGGGGACGGAAGCAATCAGCCCCAGCATTTT
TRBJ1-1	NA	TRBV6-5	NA	CASSYDRVLSEAFF	TGTGCCAGCAGTTACGACAGAGTTCTTTCTGAAGCTTTCTTT
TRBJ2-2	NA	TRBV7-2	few	CASSLAAGSTGELFF	TGTGCCAGCAGCTTAGCGGCAGGCAGTACCGGGGAGCTGTTTTTT
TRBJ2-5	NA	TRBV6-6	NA	CASSYRALAEGQETQYF	TGTGCCAGCAGTTACAGGGCCCTGGCGGAGGGACAAGAGACCCAGTACTTC
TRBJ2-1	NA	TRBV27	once	CASSLGLGRDYNEQFF	TGTGCCAGCAGTTTAGGACTGGGCAGGGATTACAATGAGCAGTTCTTC
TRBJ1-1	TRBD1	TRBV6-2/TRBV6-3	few	CARDRGNTEAFF	TGTGCCAGGGACAGGGGAAACACTGAAGCTTTCTTT
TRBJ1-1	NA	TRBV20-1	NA	CSAKERGGATEAFF	TGCAGTGCCAAAGAGAGGGGGGGGGCCACTGAAGCTTTCTTT
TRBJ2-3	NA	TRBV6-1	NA	CASSLHVGRVIGDTQYF	TGTGCCAGCAGTCTCCATGTAGGGCGAGTGATTGGAGATACGCAGTATTTT
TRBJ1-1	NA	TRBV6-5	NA	CASYDSLTEAFF	TGTGCCAGCTACGACAGTCTCACTGAAGCTTTCTTT
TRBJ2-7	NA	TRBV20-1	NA	CSAFRPGEDEQYF	TGCAGTGCTTTCAGGCCAGGGGAGGACGAGCAGTACTTC
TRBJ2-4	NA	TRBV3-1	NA	CASSPSGKSIKNIQYF	TGTGCCAGCAGCCCTTCAGGCAAATCTATCAAAAACATTCAGTACTTC
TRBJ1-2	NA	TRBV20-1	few	CSAIITEDYGYTF	TGCAGTGCTATAATTACCGAAGACTATGGCTACACCTTC
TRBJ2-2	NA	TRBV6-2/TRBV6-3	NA	CASKRTEATGELFF	TGTGCCAGCAAAAGGACAGAGGCCACCGGGGAGCTGTTTTTT
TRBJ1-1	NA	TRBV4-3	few	CASSQDPDSRGAFF	TGCGCCAGCAGCCAGGATCCCGATTCCCGTGGAGCTTTCTTT
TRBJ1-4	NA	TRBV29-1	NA	CSARQVDEKLFF	TGCAGCGCGCGACAGGTCGATGAAAAACTGTTTTTT
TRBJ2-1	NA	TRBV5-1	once	CASSQNRDTTYNEQSF	TGCGCCAGCAGCCAGAACAGGGACACAACCTACAATGAGCAGTCCTTC
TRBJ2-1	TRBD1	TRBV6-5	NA	CASRWDRSSYNEQFF	TGTGCCAGCAGATGGGACAGGAGCTCCTACAATGAGCAGTTCTTC
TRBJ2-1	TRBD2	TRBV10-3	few	CAISVRGGRNEQFF	TGTGCCATCAGTGTTCGGGGGGGCCGAAATGAGCAGTTCTTC
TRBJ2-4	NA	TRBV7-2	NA	CASSVTGGAANIQYF	TGTGCCAGCAGCGTTACCGGGGGAGCGGCTAACATTCAGTACTTC
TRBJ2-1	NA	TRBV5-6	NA	CASSLAIQGYNEQFF	TGTGCCAGCAGCTTGGCTATTCAGGGGTACAATGAGCAGTTCTTC
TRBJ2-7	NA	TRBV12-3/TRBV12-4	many	CASSLRQAQEYF	TGTGCCAGCAGTCTTCGACAGGCGCAGGAGTACTTC
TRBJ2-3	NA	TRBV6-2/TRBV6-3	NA	CASSYPGETDTQYF	TGTGCCAGCAGTTACCCCGGGGAGACAGATACGCAGTATTTT
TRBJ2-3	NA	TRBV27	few	CASSQDFWSTDTQYF	TGTGCCAGCAGTCAGGACTTCTGGAGCACAGATACGCAGTATTTT
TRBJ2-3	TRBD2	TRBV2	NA	CASSEPLAGPFTDTQYF	TGTGCCAGCAGTGAACCCTTAGCGGGACCATTCACAGATACGCAGTATTTT
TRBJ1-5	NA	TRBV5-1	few	CASSVGGADQPQHF	TGCGCCAGCAGCGTGGGGGGGGCTGATCAGCCCCAGCATTTT
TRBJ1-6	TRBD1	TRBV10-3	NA	CAIRPGQGASPLHF	TGTGCCATCAGACCCGGACAGGGGGCTTCACCCCTCCACTTT
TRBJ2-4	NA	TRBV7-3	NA	CASSPTGSQAKNIQYF	TGTGCCAGCAGCCCGACGGGGTCCCAGGCCAAAAACATTCAGTACTTC
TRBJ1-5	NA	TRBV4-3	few	CASSQEWGNQPQHF	TGCGCCAGCAGCCAAGAATGGGGGAATCAGCCCCAGCATTTT
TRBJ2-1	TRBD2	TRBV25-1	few	CASSDPTSGNEQFF	TGTGCCAGCAGTGACCCGACTAGCGGTAATGAGCAGTTCTTC
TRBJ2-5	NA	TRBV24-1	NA	CATSDHLQETQYF	TGTGCCACCAGTGACCACCTCCAAGAGACCCAGTACTTC
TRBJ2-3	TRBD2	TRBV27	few	CASSSLRGSGRARSDTQYF	TGTGCCAGCAGTTCCCTCCGGGGTAGCGGGAGGGCCCGCTCCGATACGCAGTATTTT
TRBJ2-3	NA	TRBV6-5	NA	CASKPQWGLSDTQYF	TGTGCCAGCAAGCCCCAGTGGGGACTGTCAGATACGCAGTATTTT
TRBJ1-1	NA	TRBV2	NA	CASSDWGVSEAFF	TGTGCCAGCAGTGACTGGGGGGTTAGTGAAGCTTTCTTT
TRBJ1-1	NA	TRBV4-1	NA	CASSQGMNSEAFF	TGCGCCAGCAGCCAGGGGATGAATTCTGAAGCTTTCTTT
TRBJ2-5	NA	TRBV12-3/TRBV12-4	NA	CASSSDSGPGTQYF	TGTGCCAGCAGTTCAGACTCAGGACCGGGGACCCAGTACTTC
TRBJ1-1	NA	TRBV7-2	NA	CASSVSSGGGTEAFF	TGTGCCAGCAGCGTCAGCAGCGGGGGGGGAACTGAAGCTTTCTTT
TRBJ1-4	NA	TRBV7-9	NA	CASSVSRRAGEKLFF	TGTGCCAGCAGCGTATCACGAAGGGCGGGAGAAAAACTGTTTTTT